Listed below are T cell receptor beta chains from one sample, sequenced in a study of blood T cell repertoires in COVID-19. Libraries were prepared by immunoSEQ multiplex PCR; TCRdb keeps only in-frame clonotypes and omits some of them. Of 140,000 to 150,000 clones listed, over 75% are singletons. Sequencing was done on a sample of peripheral blood. The receptor set was obtained from a human donor in a cohort sampled during active COVID-19. CDR3s include the opening cysteine and the closing phenylalanine or tryptophan. The D gene is left open where the match is weak. Clone size is shown for a subset of rows, as once, few, many or a class of expanded clone.

D | J | V | size | DNA | CDR3
TRBD2 | TRBJ2-7 | TRBV7-2 | once | TGTGCCAGCAGCTTAGCTAGCGGGGGTCAGAACGAGCAGTACTTC | CASSLASGGQNEQYF
TRBD1 | TRBJ2-5 | TRBV2 | NA | TGTGCCAGCAGATTGGACAGGGCGGAGACCCAGTACTTC | CASRLDRAETQYF
TRBD2 | TRBJ2-1 | TRBV11-3 | NA | TGTGCCAGCTCATACCGTAGTTTGCGGGAGGGCCAAGAGCAGTTCTTC | CASSYRSLREGQEQFF
NA | TRBJ1-5 | TRBV12-3/TRBV12-4 | NA | TGTGCCAGCAGCGCTGAGGGCAATCAGCCCCAGCATTTT | CASSAEGNQPQHF
TRBD1 | TRBJ1-2 | TRBV24-1 | NA | TGTGCCACCAGTGACACGACAGGGTTTGCTGGCTACACCTTC | CATSDTTGFAGYTF
NA | TRBJ1-5 | TRBV24-1 | NA | TGTGCCACCAGTGATTCAGGTCAGCCCCAGCATTTT | CATSDSGQPQHF
TRBD1 | TRBJ1-1 | TRBV6-5 | NA | TGTGCCAGCAGTTACTATTCGACAGGGAAAGGTACTGAAGCTTTCTTT | CASSYYSTGKGTEAFF
TRBD1 | TRBJ2-3 | TRBV12-5 | NA | TGTGCTAGTGGGACCGGGACAGGCACAGATACGCAGTATTTT | CASGTGTGTDTQYF
NA | TRBJ2-5 | TRBV5-1 | NA | TGCGCCAGCAGCTTGATGACACTCCGGGGAGAGACCCAGTACTTC | CASSLMTLRGETQYF
NA | TRBJ1-1 | TRBV7-9 | NA | TGTGCCAGCAGACAGGAGAACACTGAAGCTTTCTTT | CASRQENTEAFF
NA | TRBJ2-1 | TRBV1 | NA | TGCACCAGCAGCCAACCCAAACTAGTAACGGTGTTCTTC | CTSSQPKLVTVFF
NA | TRBJ2-1 | TRBV7-3 | NA | TGTGCCAGCAGCCCGTTAGGGACTCGTGAGCAGTTCTTC | CASSPLGTREQFF
TRBD2 | TRBJ2-2 | TRBV4-3 | NA | TGCGCCAGCAGCCAAGGTAGCGGGAGTGTCTACACCGGGGAGCTGTTTTTT | CASSQGSGSVYTGELFF
TRBD1 | TRBJ1-5 | TRBV5-8 | NA | TGTGCCAGCAGCTTGGAAGGGACAGGGTATCGGCCCCAGCATTTT | CASSLEGTGYRPQHF
TRBD1 | TRBJ2-5 | TRBV18 | NA | TGTGCCAGCTCACGGATCCGGGACAGAGGCCAAGAGACCCAGTACTTC | CASSRIRDRGQETQYF
NA | TRBJ1-6 | TRBV2 | NA | TGTGCCACCTCGGACAGAACCCATTCACCCCTCCACTTT | CATSDRTHSPLHF
NA | TRBJ2-5 | TRBV7-9 | once | TGTGCCAGCAGCCCGACCGGGACACCCCAAGAGACCCAGTACTTC | CASSPTGTPQETQYF
NA | TRBJ2-3 | TRBV5-4 | NA | TGTGCCAGCAGCTTGGGCCGCTCGGGAGCGAGCACAGATACGCAGTATTTT | CASSLGRSGASTDTQYF
TRBD1 | TRBJ1-2 | TRBV27 | NA | TGTGCCAGCAGCCCGGGACAGCTAGGGTTCTATGGCTACACCTTC | CASSPGQLGFYGYTF
NA | TRBJ1-5 | TRBV6-2/TRBV6-3 | NA | TGTGCCAGCAGTGGAGACAGCTATAGCAATCAGCCCCAGCATTTT | CASSGDSYSNQPQHF
TRBD1 | TRBJ1-3 | TRBV7-2 | NA | TGTGCCAGCAGCTTAGCGGGGGGACAGGGGACTGGAAACACCATATATTTT | CASSLAGGQGTGNTIYF
NA | TRBJ2-7 | TRBV5-1 | NA | TGCGCCAGCAGCTTGGGTCCAGGGACTGGCGAGCAGTACTTC | CASSLGPGTGEQYF
NA | TRBJ1-1 | TRBV5-1 | NA | TGCGCCAGCAGCTTCCAGGGGCAGGGAGACACTGAAGCTTTCTTT | CASSFQGQGDTEAFF
TRBD1 | TRBJ1-4 | TRBV4-2 | NA | TGTGCCAGCAGCCCAAGGACAGGGGCAACTAATGAAAAACTGTTTTTT | CASSPRTGATNEKLFF
NA | TRBJ1-2 | TRBV2 | few | TGTGCCAGCAGTGAAGCGACAGCCAGTCTCTATGGCTACACCTTC | CASSEATASLYGYTF
NA | TRBJ1-4 | TRBV2 | NA | TGTGCCAGCAGTGACATAACTAATGAAAAACTGTTTTTT | CASSDITNEKLFF
TRBD2 | TRBJ2-5 | TRBV10-2 | NA | TGCGCCAGCAGAAGCGGGGGAGGACAAGAGACCCAGTACTTC | CASRSGGGQETQYF
NA | TRBJ2-1 | TRBV5-4 | NA | TGTGCCAGCAGCTTGGCGGGGGGCGGCAACTACAATGAGCAGTTCTTC | CASSLAGGGNYNEQFF
TRBD2 | TRBJ2-7 | TRBV6-5 | NA | TGTGCCAGCAGGTCTAGCGGGGGGGCCTACGAGCAGTACTTC | CASRSSGGAYEQYF
TRBD2 | TRBJ2-1 | TRBV9 | NA | TGTGCCAGCAGCGTAGGGACTAGCGGGGGCCATGAGCAGTTCTTC | CASSVGTSGGHEQFF
NA | TRBJ1-1 | TRBV19 | once | TGTGCCAGTAGTATAGGACTAAGAACTGAAGCTTTCTTT | CASSIGLRTEAFF
TRBD1 | TRBJ1-4 | TRBV5-1 | NA | TGCGCCAGCAGCTTAGGACAGGGAGCACCCGAAAAACTGTTTTTT | CASSLGQGAPEKLFF
TRBD1 | TRBJ1-1 | TRBV19 | NA | TGTGCCAGTAGTAAAACAGGGGGCGGATCGGCTGAAGCTTTCTTT | CASSKTGGGSAEAFF
TRBD2 | TRBJ2-1 | TRBV6-5 | once | TGTGCCAGCAGCTTAGAGCGGGATTGGGACAATGAGCAGTTCTTC | CASSLERDWDNEQFF
TRBD1 | TRBJ1-2 | TRBV11-2 | NA | TGTGCCAGCAGCTTACCGGGACAGCGATTCCTCTATGGCTACACCTTC | CASSLPGQRFLYGYTF
NA | TRBJ1-1 | TRBV4-3 | NA | TGCGCCAGCAGCCAAGATGACGGCAGGGGGAACACTGAAGCTTTCTTT | CASSQDDGRGNTEAFF
NA | TRBJ2-2 | TRBV10-3 | NA | TGTGCCATCAGTGATGCTAACTTCCCCGGGGAGCTGTTTTTT | CAISDANFPGELFF
TRBD2 | TRBJ2-2 | TRBV29-1 | NA | TGCAGCGTTGAGCGGACTAGTACCGGGGAGCTGTTTTTT | CSVERTSTGELFF
TRBD1 | TRBJ2-5 | TRBV28 | NA | TGTGCCAGCAGGGCGGACAGGGTGGGGGAGACCCAGTACTTC | CASRADRVGETQYF
NA | TRBJ1-6 | TRBV19 | NA | TGTGCCAGTAGTAGGTCACTGAATTCACCCCTCCACTTT | CASSRSLNSPLHF
NA | TRBJ1-1 | TRBV7-2 | once | TGTGCCAGCAGCTTAGCTTCCGGGAGGAGAGTAACTGAAGCTTTCTTT | CASSLASGRRVTEAFF
NA | TRBJ2-5 | TRBV20-1 | NA | TGCAGTGCTAGTAGCGGAAAAGAGACCCAGTACTTC | CSASSGKETQYF
TRBD1 | TRBJ2-5 | TRBV5-4 | NA | TGTGCCAGCAGCCTTACTGCCGGACAGGGAGAGACCCAGTACTTC | CASSLTAGQGETQYF
NA | TRBJ1-1 | TRBV6-5 | NA | TGTGCCAGCAGTACGGTGAACACTGAAGCTTTCTTT | CASSTVNTEAFF
NA | TRBJ1-2 | TRBV20-1 | NA | TGCAGTGCTAGTTCGCAGTATGGCTACACCTTC | CSASSQYGYTF